The 27 T cell receptor beta chains below all came from one sample that was sequenced in a study of shared clonotypes between healthy human individuals. Sequencing used immunoSEQ multiplex PCR; TCRdb keeps in-frame clones, though not all of them. The sample carries under 1,100,000 clones, approximately 76% recorded once. The specimen sequenced was memory CD4+ T cells sorted from blood. Subset noted: CD45RA-negative fraction. The receptors stem from a man between 18 and 29 years old in good health.

The chain combines TRBV28 with TRBJ2-7; 10 nucleotides line up with TRBD1. This CDR3 is built from 14 residues. CDR1 is MDHEN, CDR2 SYDVKM, per germline. Unmatched junction bases numbered 4, after V lost 5 bases and J lost 3 bases. The CDR3 nucleotides read TGTGCCAGCAGTCAGACAGGGGGCGTCTACGAGCAGTACTTC. This gives the protein CASSQTGGVYEQYF.

CDR3 sequence (DNA): TGTGCCAGCAGCATCACCGGGACACCGATCACCTTC. Protein: CASSITGTPITF. The gene calls are TRBV9 and TRBJ1-2; D might be TRBD1 (6 bases). This CDR3 is 12 amino acids long. Between the trimmed V and J ends, which lost 4 bases and 13 bases, there was a span of 17 bases. CDR1 SGDLS and CDR2 YYNGEE come from the germline V gene.

This rearrangement joins TRBV5-7 to TRBJ2-7, with 11 nucleotides matching TRBD2. TRBV5-7 has ORF status, its function being uncertain. The V and J ends lost 1 base and 7 bases, in that order; junction bases with no gene match: 4. The CDR3 length is 14 residues. The CDR3 sequence: CASSLLAGGREQYF. CDR3 DNA sequence: TGTGCCAGCAGCTTGCTAGCGGGAGGTAGAGAGCAGTACTTC.

The chain couples TRBV11-2 to TRBJ2-3; the match to TRBD2 covers 10 bases. Germline CDR1 is SGHAT and CDR2 is FQNNGV. J was trimmed by 5 bases and V by 5 bases; bases with no gene match: 10. The length of the CDR3 is 16 residues. For the CDR3, the DNA is TGTGCCAGCAGCCCTAGCGGGGGAGGGCGGGAAGATACGCAGTATTTT. The encoded protein is CASSPSGGGREDTQYF. Together with reference TRBV11-2 and TRBJ2-3, the CDR3 gives the full variable domain: EAGVAQSPRYKIIEKRQSVAFWCNPISGHATLYWYQQILGQGPKLLIQFQNNGVVDDSQLPKDRFSAERLKGVDSTLKIQPAKLEDSAVYLCASSPSGGGREDTQYFGPGTRLTVL.

The V and J genes are TRBV27 and TRBJ1-4; TRBD1 agrees at 7 bases. The CDR3 loop spans 14 amino acids. J was trimmed by 5 bases and V by 5 bases; bases with no gene match: 5. Germline V lookup: CDR1 MNHEY, CDR2 SMNVEV (reference sequence). The CDR3 reads CASSTQGVNEKLFF. CDR3 nucleotides: TGTGCCAGCAGTACTCAGGGGGTAAATGAAAAACTGTTTTTT.

This clone showed up just a few times. The V and J genes are TRBV5-5 and TRBJ1-5; D might be TRBD1 (6 bases). V was clipped by 4 bases and J by 6 bases, with 17 bases between them. The CDR3 is made up of 15 amino acids. Germline assignment: CDR1 SGHKS and CDR2 YYEKEE (reference sequence). This chain's CDR3 is CASSRRGGVGQPQHF. DNA of the CDR3: TGTGCCAGCAGCCGTCGAGGGGGGGTAGGTCAGCCCCAGCATTTT.

The chain joins TRBV6-1 to TRBJ1-2; D unresolved. V lost 7 bases, J lost 5 bases, and 8 bases lay in between. Germline assignment: CDR1 MNHNS and CDR2 SASEGT. This CDR3 has 11 residues. Here the CDR3 reads CASTGAYGYTF. The CDR3 DNA is TGTGCCAGCACGGGAGCGTATGGCTACACCTTC.

J is TRBJ1-4 and V is TRBV7-9; 10 bases align to TRBD1. After removal of 5 bases from V and 0 bases from J, the junction contained 12 bases not matched to a gene. This CDR3 has 19 amino acids. The germline CDR1 and CDR2 sequences are SEHNR and FQNEAQ (reference sequence). In nucleotides, the CDR3 is TGTGCCAGCAGCCGTAGGGCAGGGACAGGGGAAGCAACTAATGAAAAACTGTTTTTT. Amino acid sequence: CASSRRAGTGEATNEKLFF.

The chain has TRBV12-5 and TRBJ1-6, with 7 bases that match TRBD1. The germline CDR1 and CDR2 sequences are LGHNT and FRNRAP. The V gene end was trimmed by 9 bases and the J gene end by 6 bases; junction bases not matched to a gene: 11. This CDR3 is built from 15 residues. This CDR3 reads CASSQGGVFNSPLHF. The CDR3 DNA reads as TGTGCTAGCTCCCAAGGGGGCGTATTTAATTCACCCCTCCACTTT. Based on the CDR3 plus reference TRBV12-5 and TRBJ1-6, the full variable domain is DARVTQTPRHKVTEMGQEVTMRCQPILGHNTVFWYRQTMMQGLELLAYFRNRAPLDDSGMPKDRFSAEMPDATLATLKIQPSEPRDSAVYFCASSQGGVFNSPLHFGNGTRLTVT.

As regards this clone: This same CDR3 is encoded by further DNA sequences in the sample. This CDR3 is CASSLGTANTGELFF. The CDR3 nucleotides read TGTGCCAGCAGCTTGGGGACGGCGAACACCGGGGAGCTGTTTTTT. The gene calls are TRBV5-4 and TRBJ2-2; D not resolved. CDR3 size: 15 residues. Germline V gene data show CDR1 as SGHNT and CDR2 as YYREEE (reference sequence). V was shortened by 0 bases and J by 0 bases, with 6 bases between the two germline ends.

V gene TRBV5-6 combines with J gene TRBJ1-3; 7 bases line up with TRBD1. The CDR3 extends over 15 amino acids. The germline CDR1 and CDR2 sequences are SGHDT and YYEEEE. J was trimmed by 0 bases and V by 4 bases; bases with no gene match: 4. The CDR3 coding sequence is TGTGCCAGCAGCCGGACAGGCTTCTCTGGAAACACCATATATTTT. Translating it yields CASSRTGFSGNTIYF.

The rearrangement uses TRBV6-1 and TRBJ1-1, with 7 positions matching TRBD1. The germline V gene has CDR1 MNHNS and CDR2 SASEGT. The CDR3 runs to 12 residues. V shed 5 bases, J shed 11 bases, and the junction held 8 bases outside the gene matches. CDR3 protein: CASSREGAVAFF. The CDR3 DNA is TGTGCCAGCAGTAGAGAGGGGGCAGTTGCTTTCTTT.

This clone was seen at least ten times. The rearrangement uses TRBV19 and TRBJ1-6; D unresolved. Between the trimmed V and J ends, which lost 7 bases and 9 bases, there was a span of 13 bases. The CDR3 has 13 residues. Germline lookup yields CDR1 LNHDA and CDR2 SQIVND (reference sequence). CDR3 nucleotides: TGTGCCAGTAAAGACCATGAGACTTCACCCCTCCACTTT. It codes for CASKDHETSPLHF.

J is TRBJ2-2 and V is TRBV6-5; the D gene is possibly TRBD1 (6 bases). The CDR3 spans 16 residues. V lost 2 bases and J lost 5, with 15 bases in between. Germline V gives CDR1 MNHEY, CDR2 SVGAGI. CDR3 region: CASSYGTWEVTGELFF. As DNA, the CDR3 is TGTGCCAGCAGTTACGGGACATGGGAAGTTACCGGGGAGCTGTTTTTT.

This clone was seen a few times. DNA for the CDR3: TGTGCCAGCAGCTTTCGGACAGGGGCGGTAGGGGAGCTGTTTTTT. As protein: CASSFRTGAVGELFF. J is TRBJ2-2 and V is TRBV7-8; TRBD1 agrees at 9 bases. Per germline, CDR1 SGHVS and CDR2 FQNEAQ. The CDR3 extends over 15 amino acids. V lost 3 bases, J lost 8 bases, and 7 bases stayed unmatched.

Worth noting for this clone: With only one base between it and a far larger clone, this is likely a read error. The genes are TRBV7-9 and TRBJ1-5; D uncertain. The CDR3 loop spans 18 amino acids. CDR1 and CDR2 from the germline V gene are SEHNR and FQNEAQ (reference sequence). CDR3 nucleotides: TGTGCCAGCAACTTAACAAATTATACCCAACCGAGCAATCAGCCCCAGCATTTT. Translation gives CASNLTNYTQPSNQPQHF.

Note on this clone: This specimen includes other DNA sequences encoding the same CDR3. The chain joins TRBV7-9 to TRBJ2-3, with 9 bases aligning to TRBD2. Trimming cost V 2 bases and J 3 bases; bases outside gene matches: 0. CDR3 length equals 14 residues. Germline V lookup: CDR1 SEHNR, CDR2 FQNEAQ (reference sequence). CDR3 bases: TGTGCCAGCAGCTTAAGCGGGGGGACAGATACGCAGTATTTT. It codes for CASSLSGGTDTQYF.

This chain joins TRBV18 and TRBJ2-2, with no clear D. Germline V gene data show CDR1 as KGHSH and CDR2 as LQKENI. Trimming cost V 6 bases and J 7 bases, with 12 bases left between them. The CDR3 loop spans 13 amino acids. CDR3 region: CASSPGLDGELFF. CDR3 nucleotide sequence: TGTGCCAGCTCTCCAGGCCTGGACGGGGAGCTGTTTTTT. Using reference TRBV18 and TRBJ2-2 for the parts outside the CDR3, the full variable domain is NAGVMQNPRHLVRRRGQEARLRCSPMKGHSHVYWYRQLPEEGLKFMVYLQKENIIDESGMPKERFSAEFPKEGPSILRIQQVVRGDSAAYFCASSPGLDGELFFGEGSRLTVL.

In its sample, this clone was seen once. This sequence joins TRBV7-2 and TRBJ1-1; D gene unclear. V shed 5 bases and J shed 0 bases, with 7 bases lying between them. The CDR3 has 13 residues. The germline V gene encodes CDR1 SGHTA and CDR2 FQGNSA. The CDR3 here is CASSRSMNTEAFF. The CDR3 bases are TGTGCCAGCAGCAGAAGTATGAACACTGAAGCTTTCTTT.

This chain joins TRBV9 and TRBJ2-1; 9 positions match TRBD2. The V segment lost 0 bases and the J segment 1 base; nucleotides outside the gene matches: 11. Germline V CDR1 and CDR2: SGDLS, YYNGEE. CDR3 length: 19 residues. CDR3 nucleotide sequence: TGTGCCAGCAGCGTAGGTTTCAGATCTAGCGGGATTTCCTACAATGAGCAGTTCTTC. Translating it yields CASSVGFRSSGISYNEQFF.

This clone was seen a handful of times. The rearrangement links TRBV18 to TRBJ1-2; maybe TRBD1 (5 bases). V was trimmed by 1 base and J by 4 bases, leaving 13 bases between them. CDR1 is KGHSH, CDR2 LQKENI, per germline. The CDR3 is made up of 15 amino acids. This CDR3 reads CASSPQSDRVYGYTF. DNA of the CDR3: TGTGCCAGCTCACCACAGTCTGACAGAGTCTATGGCTACACCTTC.

About this clone itself: Other DNA sequences in this specimen translate into the identical CDR3. This chain links TRBV10-3 with TRBJ2-1; 7 bases align to TRBD2. There are 14 residues in the CDR3. V trimming: 2 bases; J trimming: 4 bases; junction bases outside the gene matches: 2. Germline CDR1 and CDR2: ENHRY and SYGVKD. The CDR3 here is CAISEASGYNEQFF. The CDR3, as DNA: TGTGCCATCAGTGAGGCTAGCGGTTACAATGAGCAGTTCTTC.

This chain links TRBV6-1 with TRBJ2-7; maybe TRBD1 (6 bases). CDR3 length equals 15 residues. Between the trimmed V and J ends, which lost 7 bases and 4 bases, there was a span of 20 bases. Germline V gives CDR1 MNHNS, CDR2 SASEGT. CDR3 nucleotides: TGTGCCAGCATTAACCGGGACACAACTAAATACGAGCAGTACTTC. Its protein product is CASINRDTTKYEQYF.

The V call is TRBV6-6, the J call TRBJ1-4; TRBD1 matches 8 bases. V shed 7 bases, J shed 4 bases, and the junction held 8 bases outside the gene matches. Germline CDR1 reads MNHNY; CDR2 reads SVGAGI (reference sequence). The CDR3 length is 15 residues. As DNA, the CDR3 is TGTGCCAGCACCCCCGGGGACAGGTATAATGAAAAACTGTTTTTT. This codes for CASTPGDRYNEKLFF.

Remarks on this clone: This sample includes further DNA sequences coding for the same CDR3. The chain joins TRBV7-9 to TRBJ1-4; no definite D call. The CDR3 runs to 14 residues. Germline CDR1 and CDR2: SEHNR and FQNEAQ (reference sequence). The V and J ends lost 3 bases and 0 bases respectively, with 5 bases between them. The DNA of the CDR3 is TGTGCCAGCAGCTTCGGGGCAACTAATGAAAAACTGTTTTTT. Protein sequence: CASSFGATNEKLFF.

V usage is TRBV28 and J usage is TRBJ2-3; D not certain. Trimming removed 7 bases from V and 0 bases from J, with 8 bases in between. CDR3 size: 13 residues. Germline CDR1 and CDR2: MDHEN and SYDVKM. The chain's CDR3 is CASKKDSTDTQYF. As DNA, the CDR3 is TGTGCCAGCAAAAAGGACAGCACAGATACGCAGTATTTT.

J is TRBJ1-1 and V is TRBV11-2; D is perhaps TRBD1 (5 bases). The germline gives CDR1 SGHAT, CDR2 FQNNGV. This CDR3 is built from 15 residues. Trimming cost V 5 bases and J 5 bases, with 18 bases left between them. The CDR3: CASSTAGWGGTEAFF. The CDR3 bases are TGTGCCAGCAGCACCGCCGGGTGGGGCGGGACTGAAGCTTTCTTT.